The 29 T cell receptor beta chains listed next were all sequenced from one sample in a study of shared clonotypes between healthy human individuals. The table came from immunoSEQ multiplex PCR; TCRdb's copy has only in-frame clones and leaves some out. Of about 2,500,000 clones listed, approximately 92% are singletons. The sample was naive CD4+ T cells sorted from blood. Documented subset: CD45RA+ positively selected. Source of these receptors: a young man in good health.

This clone was recorded only once. This rearrangement joins TRBV6-5 to TRBJ1-2; unclear D gene. Per germline, CDR1 MNHEY and CDR2 SVGAGI. The ends were cut back, 6 bases at V and 10 bases at J, with 3 bases in the middle. The CDR3 covers 8 residues. The CDR3 spells CASRDYTF. CDR3 coding DNA: TGTGCCAGCAGGGACTACACCTTC.

The gene calls are TRBV6-4 and TRBJ2-2, with 9 positions matching TRBD1. The length of the CDR3 is 14 residues. With 7 bases clipped from V and 5 bases from J, the junction kept 5 bases outside the gene matches. Germline V gene lookup returns CDR1 MRHNA and CDR2 SNTAGT. The CDR3 spells CASKPGTGTGELFF. CDR3 DNA sequence: TGTGCCAGCAAGCCCGGGACAGGGACCGGGGAGCTGTTTTTT.

This sequence joins TRBV25-1 and TRBJ1-1; D might be TRBD1 (6 bases). CDR3 size: 13 residues. Trimming shortened V by 6 bases and J by 0 bases, and 8 bases separated the two germline ends. CDR1 and CDR2 (germline): MGHDK, SYGVNS. CDR3 protein: CASRQGLNTEAFF. For the CDR3, the DNA is TGTGCCAGCAGACAGGGATTGAACACTGAAGCTTTCTTT.

The chain employs TRBV5-1 and TRBJ2-3; a possible D gene is TRBD1 (5 bases). From germline, CDR1 is SGHRS and CDR2 YFSETQ. Deletions cut 3 bases from V and 2 bases from J, with 13 bases between. The CDR3 is 15 residues long. The CDR3 loop reads CASSSTGVLTDTQYF. CDR3 coding DNA: TGCGCCAGCAGCTCAACAGGAGTCCTCACAGATACGCAGTATTTT.

This clone has only a few counts. The genes are TRBV6-1 and TRBJ1-5; D is perhaps TRBD1 (5 bases). The CDR3 loop spans 15 amino acids. V lost 7 bases, J lost 1 base, and 14 bases lay in between. Germline CDR1 reads MNHNS; CDR2 reads SASEGT. The chain's CDR3 is CASNPGLRSNQPQHF. The CDR3 bases are TGTGCCAGCAACCCGGGACTCAGAAGCAATCAGCCCCAGCATTTT.

The chain carries TRBV7-8 and TRBJ1-1; D call uncertain. The CDR3 loop spans 14 amino acids. Germline CDR1 SGHVS, CDR2 FQNEAQ. V was pared by 1 base and J by 4 bases, with 10 bases between. The CDR3 sequence: CASSLEWRITEAFF. DNA of the CDR3: TGTGCCAGCAGCTTAGAGTGGCGGATCACTGAAGCTTTCTTT. Full variable domain (remainder filled in from reference TRBV7-8 and TRBJ1-1): GAGVSQSPRYKVAKRGQDVALRCDPISGHVSLFWYQQALGQGPEFLTYFQNEAQLDKSGLPSDRFFAERPEGSVSTLKIQRTQQEDSAVYLCASSLEWRITEAFFGQGTRLTVV.

With respect to this clone: The junction and the germline gene differ at one end; a read error may be behind it. This chain uses TRBV28 with TRBJ1-2; 8 nucleotides line up with TRBD1. Germline CDR1 MDHEN, CDR2 SYDVKM. The CDR3 loop spans 14 amino acids. CDR3 nucleotide sequence: TGTGCCAGCAGTTTAGAGGACAGGGTTATGAAAAGGGACTTC. This codes for CASSLEDRVMKRDF.

This rearrangement joins TRBV5-8 to TRBJ2-5; TRBD2 is a possible D gene (5 bases). V gave up 2 bases and J gave up 2 bases, with 16 bases separating them. Germline V gives CDR1 SGHTS, CDR2 YDEGEE. The CDR3 loop spans 16 amino acids. As DNA, the CDR3 is TGTGCCAGCAGCTTCCAGCGGATACGGCATCAAGAGACCCAGTACTTC. It is translated as CASSFQRIRHQETQYF. Using reference TRBV5-8 and TRBJ2-5 for the parts outside the CDR3, the full variable domain is EAGVTQSPTHLIKTRGQQATLRCSPISGHTSVYWYQQALGLGLQFLLWYDEGEERNRGNFPPRFSGRQFPNYSSELNVNALELEDSALYLCASSFQRIRHQETQYFGPGTRLLVL.

A note on this clone: The same CDR3 arises from other DNA sequences in this sample as well. This chain links TRBV10-3 with TRBJ2-7; no clear D gene. The CDR3 runs 13 residues. The germline CDR1 and CDR2 sequences are ENHRY and SYGVKD. The germline V and J ends were trimmed by 3 bases and 4 bases, with 10 bases remaining between them. The CDR3 DNA is TGTGCCATCAGTGACCTTGCGGAGTACGAGCAGTACTTC. Amino acid sequence: CAISDLAEYEQYF.

The V and J genes are TRBV4-3 and TRBJ2-7; D perhaps matches TRBD1 (6 bases). The germline V gene encodes CDR1 LGHNA and CDR2 YSLEER. The CDR3 sequence is 15 residues long. V lost 0 bases, J lost 1 base, and 10 bases lay in between. Here the CDR3 reads CASSQDQGPSYEQYF. CDR3 sequence (DNA): TGCGCCAGCAGCCAAGATCAGGGGCCATCCTACGAGCAGTACTTC.

This chain links TRBV6-6 with TRBJ1-2; TRBD1 matches at 8 bases. This CDR3 is 11 amino acids long. Germline V CDR1 and CDR2: MNHNY, SVGAGI (reference sequence). With V trimmed by 8 bases and J by 8 bases, 4 bases remained unmatched. CDR3 nucleotides: TGTGCCAGCCGCAGGGGGCAGGGCTACACCTTC. This sequence encodes CASRRGQGYTF.

This clone was counted a single time. The V gene is TRBV28, the J gene TRBJ1-1; the D is unclear. This CDR3 contains 15 residues. V lost 5 bases and J 1 base, leaving 14 bases between the germline ends. CDR1 and CDR2 (germline): MDHEN, SYDVKM. CDR3 residues: CASSRQAGWNTEAFF. Here the CDR3 DNA reads TGTGCCAGCAGTCGGCAGGCGGGTTGGAACACTGAAGCTTTCTTT. The full variable domain, rest sourced from reference TRBV28 and TRBJ1-1, is DVKVTQSSRYLVKRTGEKVFLECVQDMDHENMFWYRQDPGLGLRLIYFSYDVKMKEKGDIPEGYSVSREKKERFSLILESASTNQTSMYLCASSRQAGWNTEAFFGQGTRLTVV.

This clone occurred once. The chain recombines TRBV7-2 with TRBJ2-5, with TRBD2 matching over 10 bases. Per germline, CDR1 SGHTA and CDR2 FQGNSA. There are 15 residues in the CDR3. Losses at the gene ends were 5 bases for V and 5 bases for J; bases not matched to a gene: 8. The CDR3, as DNA: TGTGCCAGCAGCCAGGGCACTAGCGGGGTTGAGACCCAGTACTTC. Translation: CASSQGTSGVETQYF.

Of note for this clone: The same CDR3 is also encoded by other DNA sequences in this sample. This chain uses TRBV7-2 with TRBJ2-3, with unresolved D. CDR1 and CDR2 (germline): SGHTA, FQGNSA. This CDR3 contains 12 residues. The V end lost 3 bases, the J end lost 2 bases, and 3 bases lay between the germline ends. Here the CDR3 reads CASSFFTDTQYF. DNA for the CDR3: TGTGCCAGCAGCTTCTTCACAGATACGCAGTATTTT.

The rearrangement joins TRBV11-1 to TRBJ1-1, with 8 bases fitting TRBD1. This CDR3 region has 15 residues. V trimming: 2 bases; J trimming: 4 bases; junction bases outside the gene matches: 6. Germline CDR1 and CDR2: SGHAT and FQDESV (reference sequence). CDR3 nucleotide sequence: TGTGCCAGCAGCTTATTCAATACAGGGGGCACTGAAGCTTTCTTT. Translation gives CASSLFNTGGTEAFF. Looking up the rest from reference TRBV11-1 and TRBJ1-1 gives the full variable domain: EAEVAQSPRYKITEKSQAVAFWCDPISGHATLYWYRQILGQGPELLVQFQDESVVDDSQLPKDRFSAERLKGVDSTLKIQPAELGDSAMYLCASSLFNTGGTEAFFGQGTRLTVV.

On this clone itself: Germline and junction disagree at one end, which may indicate a read error. The chain links TRBV7-7 to TRBJ2-1, with 8 bases matching TRBD1. Germline CDR1 and CDR2: SSHAT and FNYEAQ (reference sequence). CDR3 length: 15 residues. This chain's CDR3 is CASSPTGAMHNEQFF. In nucleotides, the CDR3 is TGTGCTAGCAGCCCGACAGGGGCCATGCACAATGAGCAGTTCTTC.

V gene TRBV11-3 combines with J gene TRBJ2-5; TRBD2 matches at 7 bases. The DNA end favors TRBJ2-7, so the J call may be wrong. Per germline, CDR1 SGHNT and CDR2 YENEEA. The CDR3 loop spans 13 amino acids. As DNA, the CDR3 is TGTGCCAGCAGCTTAACGGGGGGCTACGAGCAGTACTTC. Translating it yields CASSLTGGYEQYF.

The chain carries TRBV5-6 and TRBJ1-2; D is perhaps TRBD1 (5 bases). The CDR3 has 15 residues. The V gene lost 1 base and the J gene lost 0 bases, with 10 bases spanning the gap. Germline CDR1 reads SGHDT; CDR2 reads YYEEEE. The CDR3 is CASSLYRFANYGYTF. CDR3 nucleotide sequence: TGTGCCAGCAGCTTGTACAGGTTCGCTAACTATGGCTACACCTTC.

This clone has a handful of counts. The rearrangement links TRBV2 to TRBJ2-5, with 9 bases matching TRBD1. The CDR3 runs to 14 residues. Germline-derived CDR1 and CDR2 are SNHLY and FYNNEI. J was trimmed by 5 bases and V by 8 bases; bases with no gene match: 9. CDR3 DNA sequence: TGTGCCAGCGGGAGGACAGGGGCAACGGAGACCCAGTACTTC. Translated, it gives CASGRTGATETQYF.

This clone was seen a single time. The chain joins TRBV10-2 to TRBJ2-7; tentative D call: TRBD1 (6 bases). This CDR3 contains 17 residues. V was pared by 0 bases and J by 2 bases, with 17 bases between. Germline-derived CDR1 and CDR2 are WSHSY and SAAADI. CDR3 amino acids: CASSESIWGPLTYEQYF. The CDR3 coding sequence is TGCGCCAGCAGTGAGTCGATTTGGGGGCCCCTGACCTACGAGCAGTACTTC.

J is TRBJ1-1 and V is TRBV19; maybe TRBD1 (6 bases). The CDR3 totals 15 residues. V was trimmed by 7 bases and J by 1 base, leaving 16 bases between them. CDR1 and CDR2 (germline): LNHDA, SQIVND (reference sequence). The CDR3 DNA sequence: TGTGCCAGTAAGGGCTGGGGGGCGGAGAACACTGAAGCTTTCTTT. Translated, it gives CASKGWGAENTEAFF. The whole variable domain, remainder taken from reference TRBV19 and TRBJ1-1, is DGGITQSPKYLFRKEGQNVTLSCEQNLNHDAMYWYRQDPGQGLRLIYYSQIVNDFQKGDIAEGYSVSREKKESFPLTVTSAQKNPTAFYLCASKGWGAENTEAFFGQGTRLTVV.

Turning to this clone: The same CDR3 also results from other DNA sequences found in this sample. This chain connects TRBV5-4 to TRBJ2-1; 10 bases map to TRBD1. After removal of 4 bases from V and 7 bases from J, the junction contained 8 bases not matched to a gene. Germline V CDR1 and CDR2: SGHNT, YYREEE (reference sequence). CDR3 size: 15 residues. CDR3 region: CASSRRQGAENEQFF. In DNA form, the CDR3 reads TGTGCCAGCAGCCGTCGACAGGGGGCGGAAAATGAGCAGTTCTTC.

The gene calls are TRBV28 and TRBJ1-1, with a weak D call TRBD1 (6 bases). Germline values: CDR1 MDHEN, CDR2 SYDVKM. Trimming shortened V by 7 bases and J by 5 bases, and 20 bases separated the two germline ends. This CDR3 has 15 amino acids. CDR3 DNA: TGTGCCAGCACCAAACCAAGGGGGGCAGGTACTGAAGCTTTCTTT. This encodes CASTKPRGAGTEAFF.

The V and J genes are TRBV11-2 and TRBJ2-2; D remains unclear. Germline V CDR1 and CDR2: SGHAT, FQNNGV. The CDR3 is 15 amino acids. Trimming took 2 bases from V and 3 from J, leaving 10 bases between them. The CDR3 loop is CASSLLDKDTGELFF. CDR3 coding DNA: TGTGCCAGCAGCTTACTTGACAAAGACACCGGGGAGCTGTTTTTT. Full variable domain (outside the CDR3, taken from reference TRBV11-2 and TRBJ2-2): EAGVAQSPRYKIIEKRQSVAFWCNPISGHATLYWYQQILGQGPKLLIQFQNNGVVDDSQLPKDRFSAERLKGVDSTLKIQPAKLEDSAVYLCASSLLDKDTGELFFGEGSRLTVL.

With regard to this clone: Other DNA variants within this sample encode the same CDR3. The V call is TRBV18, the J call TRBJ1-5; D possibly corresponds to TRBD1 (5 bases). Germline assignment: CDR1 KGHSH and CDR2 LQKENI. The ends were cut back, 2 bases at V and 3 bases at J, with 8 bases in the middle. The CDR3 contains 14 residues. The CDR3, as DNA: TGTGCCAGCTCACCAGACAGACTCAATCAGCCCCAGCATTTT. This gives the protein CASSPDRLNQPQHF. Full variable domain (missing parts from reference TRBV18 and TRBJ1-5): NAGVMQNPRHLVRRRGQEARLRCSPMKGHSHVYWYRQLPEEGLKFMVYLQKENIIDESGMPKERFSAEFPKEGPSILRIQQVVRGDSAAYFCASSPDRLNQPQHFGDGTRLSIL.

The table lists this clone with a count of one. This CDR3 is CAWNTGLDYGYTF. CDR3 in DNA: TGTGCCTGGAATACAGGGCTGGACTATGGCTACACCTTC. The V gene is TRBV30, the J gene TRBJ1-2, with D possibly being TRBD1 (6 bases). V shed 4 bases and J shed 3 bases, with 12 bases lying between them. The CDR3 is made up of 13 amino acids. Germline V gene data show CDR1 as GTSNPN and CDR2 as SVGIG (reference sequence).

The chain carries TRBV6-1 and TRBJ1-1, with D uncertain. In germline, CDR1 is MNHNS, CDR2 SASEGT. The CDR3 contains 13 residues. The ends were cut back, 5 bases at V and 5 bases at J, with 12 bases in the middle. CDR3: CASSILRWTEAFF. The CDR3 DNA follows: TGTGCCAGCAGTATCCTCCGATGGACTGAAGCTTTCTTT.

The J gene is TRBJ2-6, the V gene TRBV7-6, with TRBD2 as a possible D gene (6 bases). The CDR3 runs 18 residues. The germline gives CDR1 SGHVS, CDR2 FNYEAQ. V was shortened by 1 base and J by 0 bases, with 13 bases between the two germline ends. Here the CDR3 DNA reads TGTGCCAGCAGCTTAGGGGGAGGACCGGGCTCTGGGGCCAACGTCCTGACTTTC. It is translated as CASSLGGGPGSGANVLTF.

The chain recombines TRBV2 with TRBJ1-3, with a weak D call TRBD1 (6 bases). The CDR3 covers 18 residues. Germline CDR1 and CDR2: SNHLY and FYNNEI. Trimming removed 6 bases at V and 1 base at J, with 22 bases between. CDR3 in DNA: TGTGCCAGCAGCGCGAGGCAGGGGCCACGCGGATCTGGAAACACCATATATTTT. It codes for CASSARQGPRGSGNTIYF.